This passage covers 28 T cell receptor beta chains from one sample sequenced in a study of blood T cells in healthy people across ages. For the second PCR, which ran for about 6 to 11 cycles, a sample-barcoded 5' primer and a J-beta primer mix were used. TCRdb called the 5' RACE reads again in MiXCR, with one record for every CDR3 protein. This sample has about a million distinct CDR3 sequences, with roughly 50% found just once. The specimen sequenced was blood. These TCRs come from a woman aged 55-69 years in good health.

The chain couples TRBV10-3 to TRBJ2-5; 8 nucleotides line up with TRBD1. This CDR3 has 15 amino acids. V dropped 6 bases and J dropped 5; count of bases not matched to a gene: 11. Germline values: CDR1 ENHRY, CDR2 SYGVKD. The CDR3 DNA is TGTGCCATCAGAGCCCAGGGGGCGCATGAGGAGACCCAGTACTTC. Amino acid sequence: CAIRAQGAHEETQYF.

The CDR3 DNA reads as TGCAGTGCTAGAACCGACTCTGGGGCCAACGTCCTGACTTTC. This translates into CSARTDSGANVLTF. The V call is TRBV20-1, the J call TRBJ2-6; D not certain. Trimming left V 2 bases short and J 0 bases short, with 5 bases between. CDR3 length equals 14 residues. Germline CDR1 and CDR2: DFQATT and SNEGSKA (reference sequence).

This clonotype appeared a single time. The CDR3 loop reads CASRETLTTDTQYF. The DNA for the CDR3 is TGTGCCAGCAGGGAAACACTTACCACAGATACGCAGTATTTT. This rearrangement joins TRBV6-1 to TRBJ2-3; D remains unclear. CDR3 length: 14 residues. The V and J ends lost 6 bases and 2 bases respectively, with 12 bases between them. Germline V gene lookup returns CDR1 MNHNS and CDR2 SASEGT.

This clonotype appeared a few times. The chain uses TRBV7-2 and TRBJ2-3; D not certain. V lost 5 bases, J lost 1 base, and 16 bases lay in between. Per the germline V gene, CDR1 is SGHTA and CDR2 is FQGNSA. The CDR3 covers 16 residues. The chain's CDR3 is CASSLSWFLGTDTQYF. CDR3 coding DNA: TGTGCCAGCAGCCTGTCCTGGTTTCTAGGCACAGATACGCAGTATTTT. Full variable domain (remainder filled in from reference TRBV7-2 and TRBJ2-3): GAGVSQSPSNKVTEKGKDVELRCDPISGHTALYWYRQSLGQGLEFLIYFQGNSAPDKSGLPSDRFSAERTGGSVSTLTIQRTQQEDSAVYLCASSLSWFLGTDTQYFGPGTRLTVL.

The CDR3 loop reads CASRTSTGTGVYGYTF. In DNA form, the CDR3 reads TGTGCCAGCAGGACCTCGACCGGGACAGGGGTTTATGGCTACACCTTC. The rearrangement joins TRBV28 to TRBJ1-2; TRBD1 matches at 10 bases. The CDR3 sequence is 16 residues long. The germline CDR1 and CDR2 sequences are MDHEN and SYDVKM. Trimming removed 6 bases from V and 5 bases from J; junction bases left unmatched: 12.

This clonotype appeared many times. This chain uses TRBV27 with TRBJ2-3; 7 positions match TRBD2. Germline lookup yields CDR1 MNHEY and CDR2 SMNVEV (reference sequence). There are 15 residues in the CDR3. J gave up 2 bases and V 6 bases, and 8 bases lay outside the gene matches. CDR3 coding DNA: TGTGCCAGCAGATCGAGCGGGATTTACACAGATACGCAGTATTTT. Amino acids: CASRSSGIYTDTQYF.

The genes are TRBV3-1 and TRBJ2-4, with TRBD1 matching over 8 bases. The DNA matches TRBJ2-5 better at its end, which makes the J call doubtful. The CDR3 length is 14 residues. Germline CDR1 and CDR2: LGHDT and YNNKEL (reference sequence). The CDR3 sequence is CASSHDQGAKTQYF. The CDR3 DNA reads TGTGCCAGCAGCCACGACCAGGGGGCAAAGACCCAGTACTTC.

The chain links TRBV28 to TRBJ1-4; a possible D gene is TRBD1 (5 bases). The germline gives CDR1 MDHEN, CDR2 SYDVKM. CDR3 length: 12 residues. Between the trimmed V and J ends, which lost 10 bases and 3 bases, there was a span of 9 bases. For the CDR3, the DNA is TGTGCCACCCGACAGTCTAATGAAAAACTGTTTTTT. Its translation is CATRQSNEKLFF.

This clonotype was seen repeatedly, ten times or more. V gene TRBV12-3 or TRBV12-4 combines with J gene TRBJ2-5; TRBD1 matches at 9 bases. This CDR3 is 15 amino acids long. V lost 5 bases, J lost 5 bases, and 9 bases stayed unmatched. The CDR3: CASSQRTGVRETQYF. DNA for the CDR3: TGTGCCAGCAGTCAGCGGACAGGGGTGAGGGAGACCCAGTACTTC.

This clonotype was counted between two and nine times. CDR3 nucleotide sequence: TGTGCCAGCAGCTTAGTGGGCGGGAGGACCAGCACAGATACGCAGTATTTT. Protein product: CASSLVGGRTSTDTQYF. The chain joins TRBV7-2 to TRBJ2-3, with 8 bases matching TRBD2. V lost 1 base, J lost 0 bases, and 6 bases stayed unmatched. From germline, CDR1 is SGHTA and CDR2 FQGNSA. CDR3 length: 17 amino acids.

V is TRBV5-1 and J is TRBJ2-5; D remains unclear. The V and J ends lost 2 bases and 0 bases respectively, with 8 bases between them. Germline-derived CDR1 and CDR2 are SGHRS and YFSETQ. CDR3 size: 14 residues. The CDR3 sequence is CASSLWGYQETQYF. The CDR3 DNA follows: TGCGCCAGCAGCTTATGGGGATACCAAGAGACCCAGTACTTC. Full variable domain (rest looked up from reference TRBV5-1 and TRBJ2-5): KAGVTQTPRYLIKTRGQQVTLSCSPISGHRSVSWYQQTPGQGLQFLFEYFSETQRNKGNFPGRFSGRQFSNSRSEMNVSTLELGDSALYLCASSLWGYQETQYFGPGTRLLVL.

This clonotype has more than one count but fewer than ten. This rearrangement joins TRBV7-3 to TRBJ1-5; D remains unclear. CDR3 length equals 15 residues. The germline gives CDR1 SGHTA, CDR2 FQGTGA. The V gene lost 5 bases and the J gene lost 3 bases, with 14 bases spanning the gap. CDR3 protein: CASSANRAPNQPQHF. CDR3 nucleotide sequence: TGTGCCAGCAGCGCAAATAGGGCACCCAATCAGCCCCAGCATTTT.

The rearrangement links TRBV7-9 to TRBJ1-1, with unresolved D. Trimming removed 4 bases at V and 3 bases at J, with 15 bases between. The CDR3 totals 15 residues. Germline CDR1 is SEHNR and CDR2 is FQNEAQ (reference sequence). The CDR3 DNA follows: TGTGCCAGCAGCTCTTCCGAGGACGGCCACACTGAAGCTTTCTTT. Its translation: CASSSSEDGHTEAFF.

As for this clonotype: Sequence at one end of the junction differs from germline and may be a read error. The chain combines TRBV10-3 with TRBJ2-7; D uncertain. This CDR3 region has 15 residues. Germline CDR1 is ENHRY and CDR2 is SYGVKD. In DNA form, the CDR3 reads TGTACCATCAGTGAGGAGCCGGGTAGGTCCTACGAGCAGTACTTC. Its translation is CTISEEPGRSYEQYF.

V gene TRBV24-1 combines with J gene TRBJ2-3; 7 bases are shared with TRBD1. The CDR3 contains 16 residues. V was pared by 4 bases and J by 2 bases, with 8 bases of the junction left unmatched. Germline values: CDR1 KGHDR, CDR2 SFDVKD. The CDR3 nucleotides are TGTGCCACCAGTGAACGAGCCGGGACAGTCACAGATACGCAGTATTTT. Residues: CATSERAGTVTDTQYF.

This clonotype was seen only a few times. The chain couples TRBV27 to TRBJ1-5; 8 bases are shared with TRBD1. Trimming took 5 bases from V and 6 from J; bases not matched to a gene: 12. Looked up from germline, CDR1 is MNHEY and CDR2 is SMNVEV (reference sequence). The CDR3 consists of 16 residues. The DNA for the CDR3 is TGTGCCAGCAGTGCAAGACAGGGGTCTGTGGGTCAGCCCCAGCATTTT. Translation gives CASSARQGSVGQPQHF.

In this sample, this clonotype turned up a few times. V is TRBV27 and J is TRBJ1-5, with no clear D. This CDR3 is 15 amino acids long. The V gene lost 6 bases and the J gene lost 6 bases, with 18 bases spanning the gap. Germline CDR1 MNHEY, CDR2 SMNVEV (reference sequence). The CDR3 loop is CASSSTQAAGQPQHF. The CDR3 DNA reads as TGTGCCAGCAGCTCAACCCAGGCGGCCGGTCAGCCCCAGCATTTT.

CDR3 nucleotides: TGTGCCACCAAAGGACTAGACAATGAGCAGTTCTTC. Encoded protein: CATKGLDNEQFF. V usage is TRBV24-1 and J usage is TRBJ2-1; 7 bases map to TRBD2. J gave up 5 bases and V 8 bases, and 2 bases lay outside the gene matches. The V gene's germline CDR1 is KGHDR and CDR2 SFDVKD. The CDR3 runs to 12 residues.

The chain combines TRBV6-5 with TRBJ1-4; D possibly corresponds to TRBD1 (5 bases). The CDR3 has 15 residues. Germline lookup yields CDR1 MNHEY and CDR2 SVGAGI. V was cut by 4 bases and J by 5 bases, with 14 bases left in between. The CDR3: CASSWTSGSNEKLFF. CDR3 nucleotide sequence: TGTGCCAGCAGTTGGACCTCAGGGTCCAATGAAAAACTGTTTTTT.

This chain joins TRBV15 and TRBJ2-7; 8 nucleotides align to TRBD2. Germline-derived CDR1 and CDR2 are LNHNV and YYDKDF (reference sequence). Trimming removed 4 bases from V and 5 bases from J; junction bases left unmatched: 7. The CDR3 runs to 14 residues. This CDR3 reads CATSKGLAFDEQYF. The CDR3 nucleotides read TGTGCCACCAGCAAAGGACTAGCATTCGACGAGCAGTACTTC. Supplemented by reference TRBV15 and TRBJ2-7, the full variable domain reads DAMVIQNPRYQVTQFGKPVTLSCSQTLNHNVMYWYQQKSSQAPKLLFHYYDKDFNNEADTPDNFQSRRPNTSFCFLDIRSPGLGDTAMYLCATSKGLAFDEQYFGPGTRLTVT.

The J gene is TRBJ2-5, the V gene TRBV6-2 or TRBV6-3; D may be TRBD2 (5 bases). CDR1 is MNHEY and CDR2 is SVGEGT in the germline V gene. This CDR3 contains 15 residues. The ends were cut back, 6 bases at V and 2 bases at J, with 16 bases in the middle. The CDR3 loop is CASRYEGGFQETQYF. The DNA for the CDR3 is TGTGCCAGCAGGTATGAGGGCGGGTTTCAAGAGACCCAGTACTTC.

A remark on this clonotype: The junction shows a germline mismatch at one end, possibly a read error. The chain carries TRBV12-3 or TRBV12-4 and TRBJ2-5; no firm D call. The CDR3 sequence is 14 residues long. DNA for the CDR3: TGTGCCGGCAGTTTGGGGAACGCAGCAGAGACCCAGTACTTC. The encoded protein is CAGSLGNAAETQYF.

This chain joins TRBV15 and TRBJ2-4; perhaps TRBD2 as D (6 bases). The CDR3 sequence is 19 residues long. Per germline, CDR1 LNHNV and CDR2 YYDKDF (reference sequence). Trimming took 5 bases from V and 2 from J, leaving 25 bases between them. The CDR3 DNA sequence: TGTGCCACCAGCCCCGGGGGTGGTATTGGAGGGGAGACCAAAAACATTCAGTACTTC. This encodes CATSPGGGIGGETKNIQYF.

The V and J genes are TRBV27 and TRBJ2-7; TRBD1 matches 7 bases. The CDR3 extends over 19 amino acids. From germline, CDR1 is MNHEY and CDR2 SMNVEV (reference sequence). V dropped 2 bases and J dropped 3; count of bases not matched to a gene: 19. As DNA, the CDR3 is TGTGCCAGCAGTTTAAGGCCTTGGGCAGGGGGTCGCGCGATCTACGAGCAGTACTTC. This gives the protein CASSLRPWAGGRAIYEQYF.

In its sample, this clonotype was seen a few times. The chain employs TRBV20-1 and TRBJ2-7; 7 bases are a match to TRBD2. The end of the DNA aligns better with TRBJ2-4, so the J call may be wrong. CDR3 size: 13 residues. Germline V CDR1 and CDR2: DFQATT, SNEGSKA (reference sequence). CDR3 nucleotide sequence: TGCAGTGCTAGACCCGGACTAGTCGACATTCAGTACTTC. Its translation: CSARPGLVDIQYF.

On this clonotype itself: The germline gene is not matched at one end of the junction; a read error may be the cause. The CDR3 spells CISPGDTGEKPFF. CDR3 coding DNA: TGCATTTCTCCGGGGGACACAGGTGAAAAACCGTTTTTT. This chain uses TRBV20-1 with TRBJ1-4; D perhaps matches TRBD1 (6 bases). Germline lookup yields CDR1 DFQATT and CDR2 SNEGSKA (reference sequence). CDR3 length equals 13 residues.

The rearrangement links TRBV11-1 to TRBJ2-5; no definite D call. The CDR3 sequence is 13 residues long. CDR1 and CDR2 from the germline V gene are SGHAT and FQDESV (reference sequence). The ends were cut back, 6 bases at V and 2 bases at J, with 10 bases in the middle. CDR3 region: CASRGPIQETQYF. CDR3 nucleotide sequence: TGTGCCAGCAGAGGGCCCATACAAGAGACCCAGTACTTC.

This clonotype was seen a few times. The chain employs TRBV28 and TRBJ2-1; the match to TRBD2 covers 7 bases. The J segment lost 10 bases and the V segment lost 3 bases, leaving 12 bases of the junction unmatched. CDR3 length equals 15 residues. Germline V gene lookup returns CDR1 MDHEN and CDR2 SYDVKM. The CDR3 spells CASSFGASGSHEQFF. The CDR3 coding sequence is TGTGCCAGCAGTTTTGGCGCTAGCGGATCCCACGAGCAGTTCTTC.